This TCR beta chain was observed in a study of shared clonotypes between healthy human individuals. Study in general: Those who served as donors were a couple of women and a few men between the ages of 18 and 49.

This CDR3 region has 13 residues. Germline V gene sequence: CDR1 SQVTM, CDR2 ANQGSEA. Unmatched junction bases numbered 8, after V lost 7 bases and J lost 7 bases. Genomic DNA per cell subset filled all wells of several immunoSEQ plates. Sequencing was performed with immunoSEQ multiplex PCR; in TCRdb, only in-frame clones are kept and a portion is missing. The sample carries about a million clones, over 75% recorded once. CD45RA+ naive and CD45RA-negative memory subsets were separated from CD4+ cells. Sequencing was performed on memory CD4+ T cells sorted from blood. Subset given: CD45RA-negative fraction. The genes are TRBV29-1 and TRBJ2-1, with 9 bases that match TRBD1. This clonotype was obtained from a man between 18 and 29 years old in good health. This CDR3 is CSGRTGVVNEQFF. The CDR3 DNA sequence: TGCAGCGGCCGGACAGGGGTTGTGAATGAGCAGTTCTTC.